This T cell receptor (beta chain) originates from a study of cytomegalovirus exposure and HLA in healthy donors. Study results and caveats: The productive fraction for most TCR beta V segments was about 90% or about 30% in an earlier analysis. Several top significant clusters appeared, in a later analysis, to be linked to common viral pathogens.

In the PCR, 60 Vbeta and 13 Jbeta primers were used. Some clones are missing from TCRdb's copy, which holds only in-frame ones; the method was immunoSEQ multiplex PCR. The sample records approximately 220,000 clones, over 60% being singletons. When sampled, the donors appeared nominally healthy, though they likely had unrecorded immune exposures. As regards this clone: Antigen unknown.

The CDR3 has 13 amino acids. Germline loops: CDR1 MNHEY, CDR2 SVGAGI. V shed 5 bases and J shed 3 bases, with 10 bases lying between them. J is TRBJ1-2 and V is TRBV6-5; D may be TRBD1 (5 bases). Sequencing was done on a sample of PBMCs. The source is a man aged 18 to 29 in good health and CMV-seronegative. Here the CDR3 DNA reads TGTGCCAGCAGTCCAGGGTCGGACTATGGCTACACCTTC. Translating it yields CASSPGSDYGYTF.